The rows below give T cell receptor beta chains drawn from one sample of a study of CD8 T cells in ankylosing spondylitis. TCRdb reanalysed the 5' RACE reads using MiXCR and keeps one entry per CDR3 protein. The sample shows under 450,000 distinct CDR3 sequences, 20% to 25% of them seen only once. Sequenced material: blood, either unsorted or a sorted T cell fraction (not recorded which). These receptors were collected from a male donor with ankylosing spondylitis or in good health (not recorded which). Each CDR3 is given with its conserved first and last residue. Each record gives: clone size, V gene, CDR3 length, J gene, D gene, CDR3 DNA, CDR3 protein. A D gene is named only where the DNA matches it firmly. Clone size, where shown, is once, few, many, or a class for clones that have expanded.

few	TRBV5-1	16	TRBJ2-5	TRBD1	TGCGCCAGCAGCTTGGCCGGCAGGGGGACCATGGAGACCCAGTACTTC	CASSLAGRGTMETQYF
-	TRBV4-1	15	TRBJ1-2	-	TGCGCCAGCAGCCAAGAAGAGAGAGAGGGGGTCGGCTACACCTTC	CASSQEEREGVGYTF
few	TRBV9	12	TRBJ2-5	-	TGTGCCAGCAGCGTAGGGGATGAGACCCAGTACTTC	CASSVGDETQYF
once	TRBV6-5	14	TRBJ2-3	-	TGTGCCAGCAGTTCTGCGGGGTGGGCCGGGCCGCAGTATTTT	CASSSAGWAGPQYF
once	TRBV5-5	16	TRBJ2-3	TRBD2	TGTGCCAGCAGCTTGGCCGGGAGGGGGTCCACAGATACGCAGTATTTT	CASSLAGRGSTDTQYF
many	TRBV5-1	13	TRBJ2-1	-	TGCGCCAGCAGCTTGGCTGGGTCCAATGAGCAGTTCTTC	CASSLAGSNEQFF
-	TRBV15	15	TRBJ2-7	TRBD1	TGTGCCACCAGCAGAGATCGCCGGACAGGGAGCGAGCAGTACTTC	CATSRDRRTGSEQYF
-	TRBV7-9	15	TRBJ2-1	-	TGTGCCACCGCTAGTACCGGCAGCTCCTACAATGAGCAGTTCTTC	CATASTGSSYNEQFF
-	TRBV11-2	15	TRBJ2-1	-	TGTGCCAGCAGCCGCGTGGACAGCTCCTACAATGAGCAGTTCTTC	CASSRVDSSYNEQFF
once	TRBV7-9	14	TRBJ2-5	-	TGTGCCAGCAGCTTACTGGGCCGGGCAGAGACCCAGTACTTC	CASSLLGRAETQYF
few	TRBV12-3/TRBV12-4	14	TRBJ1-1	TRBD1	TGTGCCAGCAGTTGGGGGGGACAGTACACTGAAGCTTTCTTT	CASSWGGQYTEAFF
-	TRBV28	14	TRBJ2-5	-	TGTGCCAGCACTCCGGCCAGGGCGGGGGAGACCCAGTACTTC	CASTPARAGETQYF
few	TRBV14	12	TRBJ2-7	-	TGTGCCAGCTGGGACGTTGGCCACGAGCAGTACTTC	CASWDVGHEQYF
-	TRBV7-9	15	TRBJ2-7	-	TGTGCCAGCAGCTTAGCTGCAGGGTCGTTTGGGGAGCAGTACTTC	CASSLAAGSFGEQYF
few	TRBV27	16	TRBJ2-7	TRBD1	TGTGCCAGCAGTCCCGACCCGACAGGGGACTTCTACGAGCAGTACTTC	CASSPDPTGDFYEQYF
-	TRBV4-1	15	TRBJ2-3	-	TGCGCCAGCAGCCAAGAAGGAGGTAAAAAAGATACGCAGTATTTT	CASSQEGGKKDTQYF
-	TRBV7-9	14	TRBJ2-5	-	TGTGCCAGCAGCTTAACGGACTTGGCAGAGACCCAGTACTTC	CASSLTDLAETQYF
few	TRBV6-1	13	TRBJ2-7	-	TGTGCCAGCACCGAAAGGCCCTTGGGGGAGCAGTACTTC	CASTERPLGEQYF
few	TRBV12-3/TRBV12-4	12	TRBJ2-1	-	TGTGCCAGCAGTTTAGCTACAGGGGAGCAGTTCTTC	CASSLATGEQFF
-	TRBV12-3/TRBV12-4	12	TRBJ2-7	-	TGTGCCAGCAGTTTTTCAGTACACGAGCAGTACTTC	CASSFSVHEQYF
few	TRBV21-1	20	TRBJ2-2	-	TGTGCCAGCAGCCGGCCCGAGGGAGGTAGCGGGGGACCGAACACCGGGGAGCTGTTTTTT	CASSRPEGGSGGPNTGELFF
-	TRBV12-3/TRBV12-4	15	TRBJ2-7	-	TGTGCCAGCAGTTCCCCAGGGGCTCCTTCCTACGAGCAGTACTTC	CASSSPGAPSYEQYF
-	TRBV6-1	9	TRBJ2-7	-	TGTGCCACACATTACGAGCAGTACTTC	CATHYEQYF
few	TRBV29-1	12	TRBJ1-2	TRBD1	TGCAGCGTTGAAGAGACAGGGTATGGCTACACCTTC	CSVEETGYGYTF